This T cell receptor (beta chain) originates from a study of shared clonotypes between healthy human individuals. On the study more broadly: Per donor, three plates held CD4 naive cells, three held CD4 memory, two held CD8 naive and one held CD8 memory.

The CDR3 is 14 residues long. The V gene end was trimmed by 6 bases and the J gene end by 3 bases; junction bases not matched to a gene: 4. The germline V gene encodes CDR1 KGHSH and CDR2 LQKENI. Sequencing was performed with immunoSEQ multiplex PCR; in TCRdb, only in-frame clones are kept and a portion is missing. The repertoire holds just over 2,000,000 clones, roughly 95% seen once, with 0.1% to 0.15% in the top ten. Whole-study findings and limits: Larger estimated richness was generally seen in naive subsets than in memory subsets.

Regarding this clone: Antigen specificity is unknown. This CDR3 is also generated by other DNA sequences in the sample.

The chain uses TRBV18 and TRBJ2-7; 11 bases line up with TRBD1. The sample consisted of naive CD4+ T cells sorted from blood. Subset specified: CD45RA+ positively selected. The receptor was derived from a young man in good health. The CDR3 protein is CASSTGTGGYEQYF. CDR3 nucleotide sequence: TGTGCCAGCTCGACCGGGACAGGGGGCTACGAGCAGTACTTC.